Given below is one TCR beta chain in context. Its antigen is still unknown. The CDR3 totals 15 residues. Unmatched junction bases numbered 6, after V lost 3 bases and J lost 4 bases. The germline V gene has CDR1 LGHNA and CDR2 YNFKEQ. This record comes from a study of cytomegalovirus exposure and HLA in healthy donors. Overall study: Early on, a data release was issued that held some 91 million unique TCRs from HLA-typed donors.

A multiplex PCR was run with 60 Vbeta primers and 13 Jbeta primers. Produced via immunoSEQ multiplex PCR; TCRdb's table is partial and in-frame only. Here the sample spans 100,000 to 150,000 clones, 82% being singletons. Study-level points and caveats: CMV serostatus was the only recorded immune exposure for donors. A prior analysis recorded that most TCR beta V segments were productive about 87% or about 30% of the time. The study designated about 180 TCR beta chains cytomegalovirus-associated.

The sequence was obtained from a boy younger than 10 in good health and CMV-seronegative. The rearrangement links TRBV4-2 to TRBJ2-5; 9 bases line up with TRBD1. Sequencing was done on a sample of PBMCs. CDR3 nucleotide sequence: TGTGCCAGCAGCCACCAGACAGGGGGGGTAGAGACCCAGTACTTC. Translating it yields CASSHQTGGVETQYF.